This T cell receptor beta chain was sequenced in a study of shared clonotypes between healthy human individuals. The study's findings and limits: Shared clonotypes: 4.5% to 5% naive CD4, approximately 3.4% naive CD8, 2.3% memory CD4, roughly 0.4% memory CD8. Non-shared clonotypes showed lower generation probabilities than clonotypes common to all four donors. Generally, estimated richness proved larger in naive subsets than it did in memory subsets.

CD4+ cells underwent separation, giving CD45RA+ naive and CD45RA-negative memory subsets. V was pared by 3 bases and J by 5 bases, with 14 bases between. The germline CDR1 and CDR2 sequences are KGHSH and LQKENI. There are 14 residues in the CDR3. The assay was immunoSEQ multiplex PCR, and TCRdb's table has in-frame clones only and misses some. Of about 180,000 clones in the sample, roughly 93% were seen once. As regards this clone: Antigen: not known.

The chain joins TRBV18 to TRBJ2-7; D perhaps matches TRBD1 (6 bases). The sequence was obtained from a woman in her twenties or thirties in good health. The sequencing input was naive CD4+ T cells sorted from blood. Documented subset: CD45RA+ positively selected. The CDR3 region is CASSPSRGVNEQYF. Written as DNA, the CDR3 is TGTGCCAGCTCACCGAGCAGGGGAGTAAACGAGCAGTACTTC.